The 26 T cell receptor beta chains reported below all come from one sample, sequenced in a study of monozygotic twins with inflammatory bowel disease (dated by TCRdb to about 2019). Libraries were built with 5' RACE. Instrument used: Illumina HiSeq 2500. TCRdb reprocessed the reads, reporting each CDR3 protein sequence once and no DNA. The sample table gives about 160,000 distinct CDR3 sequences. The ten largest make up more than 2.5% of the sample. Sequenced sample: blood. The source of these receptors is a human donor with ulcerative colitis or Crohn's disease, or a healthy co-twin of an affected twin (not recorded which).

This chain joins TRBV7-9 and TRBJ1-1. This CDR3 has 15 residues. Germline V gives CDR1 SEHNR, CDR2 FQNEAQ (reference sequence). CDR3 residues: CASSLYEETNTEAFF. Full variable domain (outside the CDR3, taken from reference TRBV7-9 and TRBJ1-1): DTGVSQNPRHKITKRGQNVTFRCDPISEHNRLYWYRQTLGQGPEFLTYFQNEAQLEKSRLLSDRFSAERPKGSFSTLEIQRTEQGDSAMYLCASSLYEETNTEAFFGQGTRLTVV.

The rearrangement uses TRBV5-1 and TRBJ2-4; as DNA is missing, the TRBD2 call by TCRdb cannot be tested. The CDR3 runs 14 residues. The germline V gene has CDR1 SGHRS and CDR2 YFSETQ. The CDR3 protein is CASSHGVSLNIQYF.

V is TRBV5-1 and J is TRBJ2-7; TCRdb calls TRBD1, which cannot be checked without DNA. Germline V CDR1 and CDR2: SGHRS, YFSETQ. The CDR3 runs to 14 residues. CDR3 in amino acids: CASSLFTGGYEQYF.

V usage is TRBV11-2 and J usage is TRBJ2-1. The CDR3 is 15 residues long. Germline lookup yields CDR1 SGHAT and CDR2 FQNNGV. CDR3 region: CASSLAGSSYNEQFF.

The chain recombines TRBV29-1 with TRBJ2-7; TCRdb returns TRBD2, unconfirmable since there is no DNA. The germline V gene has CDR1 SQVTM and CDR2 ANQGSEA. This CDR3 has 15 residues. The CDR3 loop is CSVETGLAESYEQYF.

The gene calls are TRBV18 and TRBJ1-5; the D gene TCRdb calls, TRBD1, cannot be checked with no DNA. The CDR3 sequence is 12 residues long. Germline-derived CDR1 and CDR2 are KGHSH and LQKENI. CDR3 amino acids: CASSTYQGFTHF.

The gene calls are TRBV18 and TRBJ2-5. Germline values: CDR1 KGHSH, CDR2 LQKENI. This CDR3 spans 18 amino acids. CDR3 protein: CASSPPARRSMYQETQYF. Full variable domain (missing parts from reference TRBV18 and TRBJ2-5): NAGVMQNPRHLVRRRGQEARLRCSPMKGHSHVYWYRQLPEEGLKFMVYLQKENIIDESGMPKERFSAEFPKEGPSILRIQQVVRGDSAAYFCASSPPARRSMYQETQYFGPGTRLLVL.

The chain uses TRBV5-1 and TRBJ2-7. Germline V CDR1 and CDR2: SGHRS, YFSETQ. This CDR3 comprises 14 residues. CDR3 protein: CASSLDVFTYEQYF. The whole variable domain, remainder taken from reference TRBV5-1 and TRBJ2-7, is KAGVTQTPRYLIKTRGQQVTLSCSPISGHRSVSWYQQTPGQGLQFLFEYFSETQRNKGNFPGRFSGRQFSNSRSEMNVSTLELGDSALYLCASSLDVFTYEQYFGPGTRLTVT.

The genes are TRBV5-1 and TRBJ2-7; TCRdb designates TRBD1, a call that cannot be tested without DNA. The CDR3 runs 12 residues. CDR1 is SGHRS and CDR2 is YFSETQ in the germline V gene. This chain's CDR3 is CASSGDLYEQCF.

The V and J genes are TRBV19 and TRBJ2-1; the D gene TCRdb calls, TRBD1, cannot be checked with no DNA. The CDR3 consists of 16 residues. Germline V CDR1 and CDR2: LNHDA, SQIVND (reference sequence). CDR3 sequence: CASTTPGKGWDNEQFF.

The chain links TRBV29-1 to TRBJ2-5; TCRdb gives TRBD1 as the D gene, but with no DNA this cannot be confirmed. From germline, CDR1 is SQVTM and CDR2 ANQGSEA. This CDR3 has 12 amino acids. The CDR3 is CSVRGLVETQYF.

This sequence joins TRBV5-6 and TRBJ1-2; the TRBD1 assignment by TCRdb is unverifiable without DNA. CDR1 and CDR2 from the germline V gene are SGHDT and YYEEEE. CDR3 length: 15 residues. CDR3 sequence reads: CASSLGRREGVGYTF. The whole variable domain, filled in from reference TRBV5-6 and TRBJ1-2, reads DAGVTQSPTHLIKTRGQQVTLRCSPKSGHDTVSWYQQALGQGPQFIFQYYEEEERQRGNFPDRFSGHQFPNYSSELNVNALLLGDSALYLCASSLGRREGVGYTFGSGTRLTVV.

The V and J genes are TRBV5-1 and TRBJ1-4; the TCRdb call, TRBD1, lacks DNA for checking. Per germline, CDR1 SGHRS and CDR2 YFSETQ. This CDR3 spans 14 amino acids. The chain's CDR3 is CASIPGFSNEKLFF.

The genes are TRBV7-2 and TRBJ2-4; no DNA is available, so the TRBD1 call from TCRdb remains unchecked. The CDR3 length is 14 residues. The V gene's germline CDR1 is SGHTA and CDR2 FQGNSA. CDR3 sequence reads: CASTPAIAKNIQYF.

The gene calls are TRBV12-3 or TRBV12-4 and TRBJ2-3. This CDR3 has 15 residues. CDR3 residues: CASSLGASATDTQYF.

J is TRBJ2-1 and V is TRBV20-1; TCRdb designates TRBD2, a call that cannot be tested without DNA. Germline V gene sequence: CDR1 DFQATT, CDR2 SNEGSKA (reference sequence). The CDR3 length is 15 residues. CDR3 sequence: CSAPGLAGSYNEQFF.

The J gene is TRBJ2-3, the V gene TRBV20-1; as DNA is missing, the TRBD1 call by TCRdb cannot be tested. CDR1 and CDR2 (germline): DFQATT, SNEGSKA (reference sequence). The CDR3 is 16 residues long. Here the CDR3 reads CSARGAGRGGTDTQYF.

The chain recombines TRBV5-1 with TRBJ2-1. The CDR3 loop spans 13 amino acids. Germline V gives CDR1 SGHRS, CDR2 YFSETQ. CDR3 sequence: CASSLSTTLGQFF.

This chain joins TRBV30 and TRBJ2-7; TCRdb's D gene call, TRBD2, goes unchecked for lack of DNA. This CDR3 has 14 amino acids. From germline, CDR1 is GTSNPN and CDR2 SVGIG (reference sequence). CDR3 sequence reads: CAWSALGTADEQYF.

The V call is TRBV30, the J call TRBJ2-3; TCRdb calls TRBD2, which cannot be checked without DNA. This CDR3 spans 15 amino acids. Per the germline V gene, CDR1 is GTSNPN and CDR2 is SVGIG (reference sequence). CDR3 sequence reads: CAWSVRLAGGDTQYF.

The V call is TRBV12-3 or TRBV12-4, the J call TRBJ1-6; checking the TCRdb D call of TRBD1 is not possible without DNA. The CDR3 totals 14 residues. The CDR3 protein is CASSFATGDSPLHF.

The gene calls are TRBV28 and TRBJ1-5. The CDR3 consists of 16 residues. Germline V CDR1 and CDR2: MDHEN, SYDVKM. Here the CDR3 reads CASSFPGPGSNQPQHF.

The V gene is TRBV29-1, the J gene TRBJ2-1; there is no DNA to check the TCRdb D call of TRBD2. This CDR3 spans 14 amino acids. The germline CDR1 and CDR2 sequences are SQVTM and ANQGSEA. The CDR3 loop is CSVPGTSGLNEQFF.

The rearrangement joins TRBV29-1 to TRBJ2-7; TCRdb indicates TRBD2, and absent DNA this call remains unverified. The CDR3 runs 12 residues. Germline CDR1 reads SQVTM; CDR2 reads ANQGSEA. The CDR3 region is CSVVAGVYEQYF.

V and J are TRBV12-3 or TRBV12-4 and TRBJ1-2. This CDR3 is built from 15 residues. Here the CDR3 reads CASSLAIGINYGYTF.

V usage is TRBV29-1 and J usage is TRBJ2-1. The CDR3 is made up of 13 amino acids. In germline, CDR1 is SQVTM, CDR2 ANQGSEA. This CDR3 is CSVTGTPYNEQFF.